The sequence of this T cell receptor beta chain was determined in a study of blood T cell repertoires in COVID-19. As for the study in general: Donors in the United States, Italy and Spain gave samples during acute or convalescent COVID-19.

This clone was detected once. Profiled with immunoSEQ multiplex PCR; TCRdb holds only in-frame clones, not every one. The sample contains some 65,000 clones, around 85% of which appear only once. The CDR3 is 15 residues long. V was clipped by 4 bases and J by 4 bases; unmatched bases: 6. Per the germline V gene, CDR1 is SGHNT and CDR2 is YYREEE (reference sequence). The specimen was peripheral blood. The clonotype comes from a woman in her sixties or seventies with acute or convalescent COVID-19. The V gene is TRBV5-4, the J gene TRBJ2-1; 9 nucleotides match TRBD1. The chain's CDR3 is CASSTGTGLYNEQFF. The CDR3, as DNA: TGTGCCAGCAGCACCGGGACAGGGCTATACAATGAGCAGTTCTTC.